This note documents a single T cell receptor (beta chain) sequence. The antigen is undetermined. The germline V gene has CDR1 SGHRS and CDR2 YFSETQ. The CDR3 spans 16 residues. Trimming took 0 bases from V and 2 from J; bases not matched to a gene: 6. Profiled with immunoSEQ multiplex PCR; TCRdb holds only in-frame clones, not every one. Here the sample spans 35,000 to 40,000 clones, about two thirds being singletons. These data are taken from a study of vaccination effects on CD4 cells after COVID-19. For the study at large: A couple of convalescent donors provided samples 16 days and one week before vaccination.

Sequencing followed a ViraFEST assay step that expanded antigen-specific CD4+ T cells with viral peptide pools. Scientists isolated CD4+ T cells after a roughly ten-day culture period ended. PCR-confirmed SARS-CoV-2 infection occurred in the person between March and December 2020. For each well, roughly 2 million PBMC were cultured with 8 to 10 IU/ml IL-2 and roughly 10 ug/ml peptides. Cultures received IL-2 medium that replaced half the medium on days 3 and 7. Whole-study findings and limits: Late after vaccination, infection- and vaccine-induced clones showed marked clonal contraction.

The receptor's source is a human donor who had a prior SARS-CoV-2 infection. The material sequenced was CD4+ T cells from PBMCs cultured with HCoV-NL63 spike peptides, taken before COVID-19 vaccination. The chain recombines TRBV5-1 with TRBJ2-7; 9 bases agree with TRBD2. CDR3: CASSLGVAGAPYEQYF. The DNA of the CDR3 is TGCGCCAGCAGCTTGGGGGTAGCGGGGGCCCCCTACGAGCAGTACTTC. The full variable domain, its missing parts supplied by reference TRBV5-1 and TRBJ2-7, is KAGVTQTPRYLIKTRGQQVTLSCSPISGHRSVSWYQQTPGQGLQFLFEYFSETQRNKGNFPGRFSGRQFSNSRSEMNVSTLELGDSALYLCASSLGVAGAPYEQYFGPGTRLTVT.